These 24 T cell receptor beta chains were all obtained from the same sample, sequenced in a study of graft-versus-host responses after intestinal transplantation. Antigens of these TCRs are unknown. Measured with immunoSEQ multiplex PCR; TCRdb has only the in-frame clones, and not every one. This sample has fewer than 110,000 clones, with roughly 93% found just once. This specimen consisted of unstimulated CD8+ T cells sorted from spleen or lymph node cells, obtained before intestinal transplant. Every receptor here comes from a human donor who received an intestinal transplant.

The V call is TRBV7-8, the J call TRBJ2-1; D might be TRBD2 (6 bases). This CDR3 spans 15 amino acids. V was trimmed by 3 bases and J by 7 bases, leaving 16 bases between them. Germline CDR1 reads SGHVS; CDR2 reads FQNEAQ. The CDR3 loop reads CASSFSGDSENEQFF. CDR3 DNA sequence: TGTGCCAGCAGCTTCTCGGGGGATTCAGAGAATGAGCAGTTCTTC.

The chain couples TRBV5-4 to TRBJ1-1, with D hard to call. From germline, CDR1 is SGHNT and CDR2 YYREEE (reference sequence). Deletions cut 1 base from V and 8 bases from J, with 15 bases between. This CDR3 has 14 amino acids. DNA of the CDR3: TGTGCCAGCAGCTTGATGTTTAGGCAGGCCGAAGCTTTCTTT. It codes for CASSLMFRQAEAFF.

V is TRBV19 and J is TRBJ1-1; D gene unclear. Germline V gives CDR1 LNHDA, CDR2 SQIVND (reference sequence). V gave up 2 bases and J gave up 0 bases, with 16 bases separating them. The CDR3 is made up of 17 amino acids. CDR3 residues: CASSIRNTAEMNTEAFF. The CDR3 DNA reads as TGTGCCAGTAGTATACGGAACACCGCCGAGATGAACACTGAAGCTTTCTTT.

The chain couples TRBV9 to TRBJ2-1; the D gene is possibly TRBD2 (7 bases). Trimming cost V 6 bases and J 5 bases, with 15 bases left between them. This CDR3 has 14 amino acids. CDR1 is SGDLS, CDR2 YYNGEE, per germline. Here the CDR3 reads CASNGGGKNNEQFF. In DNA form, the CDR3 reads TGTGCCAGCAATGGGGGGGGCAAAAACAATGAGCAGTTCTTC.

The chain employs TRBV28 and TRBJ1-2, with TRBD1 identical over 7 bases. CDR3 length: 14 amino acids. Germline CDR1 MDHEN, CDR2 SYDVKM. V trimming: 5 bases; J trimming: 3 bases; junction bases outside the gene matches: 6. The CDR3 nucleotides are TGTGCCAGCAGTCGGACAGGATCCGACTATGGCTACACCTTC. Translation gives CASSRTGSDYGYTF.

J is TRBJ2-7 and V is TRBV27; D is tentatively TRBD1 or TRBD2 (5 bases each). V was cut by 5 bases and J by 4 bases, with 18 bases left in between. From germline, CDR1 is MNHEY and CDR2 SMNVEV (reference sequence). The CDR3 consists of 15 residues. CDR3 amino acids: CASSPLSGPIYEQYF. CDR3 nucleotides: TGTGCCAGCAGTCCTCTTTCGGGGCCAATTTACGAGCAGTACTTC.

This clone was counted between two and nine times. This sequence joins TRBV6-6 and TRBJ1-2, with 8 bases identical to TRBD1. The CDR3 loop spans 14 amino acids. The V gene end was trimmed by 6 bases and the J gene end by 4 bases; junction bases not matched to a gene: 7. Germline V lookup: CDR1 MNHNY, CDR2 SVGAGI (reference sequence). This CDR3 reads CASSPRTGTYGYTF. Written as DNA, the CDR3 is TGTGCCAGCAGCCCCCGGACAGGGACCTATGGCTACACCTTC.

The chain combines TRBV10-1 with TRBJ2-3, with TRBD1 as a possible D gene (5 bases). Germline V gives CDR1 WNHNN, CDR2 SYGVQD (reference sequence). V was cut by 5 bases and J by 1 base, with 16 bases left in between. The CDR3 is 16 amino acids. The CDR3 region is CASSPSQGYRTDTQYF. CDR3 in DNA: TGCGCCAGCAGTCCTAGTCAGGGCTACCGCACAGATACGCAGTATTTT.

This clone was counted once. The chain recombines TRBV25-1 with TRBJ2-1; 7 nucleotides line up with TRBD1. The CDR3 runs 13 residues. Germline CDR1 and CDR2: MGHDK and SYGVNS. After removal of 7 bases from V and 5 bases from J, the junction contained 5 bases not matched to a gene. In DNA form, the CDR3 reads TGTGCCAGCACTCCTGACAGGGACAATGAGCAGTTCTTC. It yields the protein CASTPDRDNEQFF.

The CDR3 loop is CASSLWTSGDGETQYF. As DNA, the CDR3 is TGTGCCAGCAGCCTATGGACTAGCGGGGATGGGGAGACCCAGTACTTC. The gene calls are TRBV5-6 and TRBJ2-5; 12 nucleotides align to TRBD2. Germline V lookup: CDR1 SGHDT, CDR2 YYEEEE. Trimming cost V 4 bases and J 5 bases; bases outside gene matches: 9. This CDR3 has 16 amino acids.

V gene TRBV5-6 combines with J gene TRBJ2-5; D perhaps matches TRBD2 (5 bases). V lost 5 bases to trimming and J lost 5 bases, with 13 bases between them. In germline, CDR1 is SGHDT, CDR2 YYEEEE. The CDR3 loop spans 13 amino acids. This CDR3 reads CASRSSPGETQYF. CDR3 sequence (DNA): TGTGCCAGCAGGTCTAGCCCCGGGGAGACCCAGTACTTC.

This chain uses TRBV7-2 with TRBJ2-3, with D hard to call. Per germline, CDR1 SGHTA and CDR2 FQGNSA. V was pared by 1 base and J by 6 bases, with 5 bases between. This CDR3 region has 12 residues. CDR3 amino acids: CASSLDEDTQYF. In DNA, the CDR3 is TGTGCCAGCAGCTTAGACGAGGATACGCAGTATTTT.

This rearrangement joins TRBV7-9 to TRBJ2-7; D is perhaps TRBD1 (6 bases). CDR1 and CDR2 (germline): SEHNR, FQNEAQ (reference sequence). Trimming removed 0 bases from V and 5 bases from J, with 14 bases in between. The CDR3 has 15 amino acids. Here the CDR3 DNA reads TGTGCCAGCAGCTTAGCGCGCAGGGGCCGGAACGAGCAGTACTTC. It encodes CASSLARRGRNEQYF. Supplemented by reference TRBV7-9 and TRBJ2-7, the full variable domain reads DTGVSQNPRHKITKRGQNVTFRCDPISEHNRLYWYRQTLGQGPEFLTYFQNEAQLEKSRLLSDRFSAERPKGSFSTLEIQRTEQGDSAMYLCASSLARRGRNEQYFGPGTRLTVT.

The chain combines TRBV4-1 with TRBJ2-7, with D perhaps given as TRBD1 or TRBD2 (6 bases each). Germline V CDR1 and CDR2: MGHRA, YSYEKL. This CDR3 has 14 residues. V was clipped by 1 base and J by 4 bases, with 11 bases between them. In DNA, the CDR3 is TGCGCCAGCAGCCAAGGTGGGGGGCGATACGAGCAGTACTTC. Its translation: CASSQGGGRYEQYF.

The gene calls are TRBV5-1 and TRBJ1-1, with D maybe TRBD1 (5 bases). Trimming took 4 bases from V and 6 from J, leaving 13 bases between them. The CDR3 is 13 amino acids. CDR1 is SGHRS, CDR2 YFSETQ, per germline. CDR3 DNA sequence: TGCGCCAGCAGCGGGCAGGGATATCCTGAAGCTTTCTTT. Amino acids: CASSGQGYPEAFF.

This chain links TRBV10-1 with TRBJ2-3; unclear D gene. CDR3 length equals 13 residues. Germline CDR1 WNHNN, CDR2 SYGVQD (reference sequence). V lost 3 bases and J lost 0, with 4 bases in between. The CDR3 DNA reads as TGCGCCAGCAGTGAAGATAGCACAGATACGCAGTATTTT. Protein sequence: CASSEDSTDTQYF.

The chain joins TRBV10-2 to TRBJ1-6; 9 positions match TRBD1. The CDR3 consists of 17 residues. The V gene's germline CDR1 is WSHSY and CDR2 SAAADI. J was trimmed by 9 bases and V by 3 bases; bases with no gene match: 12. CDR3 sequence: CASSDPTDRGYASPLHF. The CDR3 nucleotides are TGCGCCAGCAGTGACCCGACGGACAGGGGTTACGCTTCACCCCTCCACTTT.

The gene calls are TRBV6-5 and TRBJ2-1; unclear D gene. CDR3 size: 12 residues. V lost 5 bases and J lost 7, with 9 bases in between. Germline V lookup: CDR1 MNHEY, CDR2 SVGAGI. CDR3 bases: TGTGCCAGCAGTCCCACTGGGAATGAGCAGTTCTTC. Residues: CASSPTGNEQFF.

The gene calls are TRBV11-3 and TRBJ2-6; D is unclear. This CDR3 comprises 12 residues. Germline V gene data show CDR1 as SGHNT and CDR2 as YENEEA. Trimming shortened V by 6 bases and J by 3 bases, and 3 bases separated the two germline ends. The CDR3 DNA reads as TGTGCCAGCAGGGATGGGGCCAACGTCCTGACTTTC. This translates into CASRDGANVLTF. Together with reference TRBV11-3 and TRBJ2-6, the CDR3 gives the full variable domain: EAGVVQSPRYKIIEKKQPVAFWCNPISGHNTLYWYLQNLGQGPELLIRYENEEAVDDSQLPKDRFSAERLKGVDSTLKIQPAELGDSAVYLCASRDGANVLTFGAGSRLTVL.

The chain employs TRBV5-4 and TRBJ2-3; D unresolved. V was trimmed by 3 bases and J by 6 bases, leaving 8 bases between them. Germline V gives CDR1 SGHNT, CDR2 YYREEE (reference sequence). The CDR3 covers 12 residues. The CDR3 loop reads CASSYQEDTQYF. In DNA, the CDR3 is TGTGCCAGCAGCTACCAGGAGGATACGCAGTATTTT.

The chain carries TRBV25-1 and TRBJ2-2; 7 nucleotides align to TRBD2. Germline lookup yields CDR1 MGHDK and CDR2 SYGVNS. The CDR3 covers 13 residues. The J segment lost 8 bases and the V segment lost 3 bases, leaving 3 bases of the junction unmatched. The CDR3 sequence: CASSDSGVGELFF. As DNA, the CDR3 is TGTGCCAGCAGTGACAGCGGGGTGGGGGAGCTGTTTTTT. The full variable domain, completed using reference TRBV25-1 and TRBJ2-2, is EADIYQTPRYLVIGTGKKITLECSQTMGHDKMYWYQQDPGMELHLIHYSYGVNSTEKGDLSSESTVSRIRTEHFPLTLESARPSHTSQYLCASSDSGVGELFFGEGSRLTVL.

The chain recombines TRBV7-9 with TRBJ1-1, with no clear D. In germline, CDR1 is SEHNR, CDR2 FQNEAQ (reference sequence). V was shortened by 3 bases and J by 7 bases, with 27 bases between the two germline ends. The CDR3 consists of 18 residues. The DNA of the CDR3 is TGTGCCAGCAGCTTTGGCTCACGGATGGGCACCGTCACCGGTGAAGCTTTCTTT. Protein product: CASSFGSRMGTVTGEAFF.

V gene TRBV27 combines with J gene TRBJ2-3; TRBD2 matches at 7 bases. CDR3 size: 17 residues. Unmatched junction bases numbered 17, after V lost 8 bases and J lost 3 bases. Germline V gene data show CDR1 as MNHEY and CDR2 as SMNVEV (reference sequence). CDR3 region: CASAPELAGEWTDTQYF. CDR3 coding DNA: TGTGCCAGCGCGCCCGAACTGGCGGGGGAGTGGACAGATACGCAGTATTTT.

CDR3: CASGLAGGDTDTQYF. CDR3 bases: TGTGCCAGCGGCCTAGCGGGGGGGGACACAGATACGCAGTATTTT. The chain employs TRBV9 and TRBJ2-3, with TRBD2 identical over 12 bases. J lost 2 bases, V lost 7 bases, and 5 bases had no gene match. The CDR3 is made up of 15 amino acids. Germline V gene sequence: CDR1 SGDLS, CDR2 YYNGEE.